The 22 T cell receptor beta chains given below trace back to one sample, sequenced in a study of identical twins. TCRdb processed the 5' RACE reads anew with MiXCR; each CDR3 protein has one entry. Of under 900,000 distinct CDR3 sequences listed, 12% were seen once; the top ten hold 1.5% to 2%. The data were also submitted as part of a second study, on yellow fever vaccine responses in identical twins.

Sequenced material: PBMCs. The receptor set was obtained from a woman aged 18-29 years in good health.

Comment on this clonotype: No conserved phenylalanine or tryptophan is present at the end of the CDR3, so a read error is the likely explanation. No DNA is shown, since the ends of the CDR3 on it are uncertain; the CDR3 is the one TCRdb lists. This chain uses TRBV24-1 with TRBJ2-7; TRBD2 is taken as the D call from the table, unchecked against the DNA. Germline V gene data show CDR1 as KGHDR and CDR2 as SFDVKD. Inclusive of both ends, the CDR3 amounts to 10 amino acids. The CDR3 loop reads CATSDLRGFD.

This clonotype was seen ten or more times. The CDR3: CASSLGRTDSNQPQHF. Written as DNA, the CDR3 is TGTGCCAGCAGTTTAGGACGGACGGATAGCAATCAGCCCCAGCATTTT. V gene TRBV12-3 or TRBV12-4 combines with J gene TRBJ1-5; D call uncertain. V dropped 1 base and J dropped 0 bases, with 10 bases sitting between them. This CDR3 contains 16 residues.

The chain carries TRBV18 and TRBJ1-4; weak D call: TRBD1 (5 bases). This CDR3 region has 12 residues. Trimming cost V 0 bases and J 15 bases, with 11 bases left between them. CDR1 is KGHSH and CDR2 is LQKENI in the germline V gene. The CDR3 sequence is CASSPPTGVMFF. CDR3 bases: TGTGCCAGCTCACCACCGACGGGGGTGATGTTTTTT.

The chain links TRBV18 to TRBJ1-5; D is uncertain. Germline V gene sequence: CDR1 KGHSH, CDR2 LQKENI. CDR3 length: 15 amino acids. The germline V and J ends were trimmed by 0 bases and 1 base, with 7 bases remaining between them. CDR3 amino acids: CASSPPGGSNQPQHF. The CDR3 DNA reads TGTGCCAGCTCACCACCCGGCGGGAGCAATCAGCCCCAGCATTTT.

This clonotype was picked up a small number of times. The chain combines TRBV12-3 or TRBV12-4 with TRBJ2-3; D unresolved. The germline V and J ends were trimmed by 10 bases and 0 bases, with 14 bases remaining between them. There are 14 residues in the CDR3. DNA of the CDR3: TGTGCCACCCAAAGAGCATCTAGCACAGATACGCAGTATTTT. As protein: CATQRASSTDTQYF.

V and J are TRBV20-1 and TRBJ2-7, with TRBD2 matching 11 bases. V was pared by 6 bases and J by 2 bases, with 6 bases of the junction left unmatched. Germline-derived CDR1 and CDR2 are DFQATT and SNEGSKA (reference sequence). The CDR3 runs 14 residues. CDR3 amino acids: CSAYGTSGTYEQYF. The CDR3 nucleotides read TGCAGTGCGTACGGGACTAGCGGAACCTACGAGCAGTACTTC.

This clonotype has a count of ten or more. V is TRBV7-8 and J is TRBJ1-6; D uncertain. Germline values: CDR1 SGHVS, CDR2 FQNEAQ. This CDR3 contains 16 residues. V was cut by 1 base and J by 5 bases, with 12 bases left in between. The CDR3 sequence: CASSLVGTSNNSPLHF. As DNA, the CDR3 is TGTGCCAGCAGCTTAGTTGGCACCTCGAATAATTCACCCCTCCACTTT. The full variable domain, completed using reference TRBV7-8 and TRBJ1-6, is GAGVSQSPRYKVAKRGQDVALRCDPISGHVSLFWYQQALGQGPEFLTYFQNEAQLDKSGLPSDRFFAERPEGSVSTLKIQRTQQEDSAVYLCASSLVGTSNNSPLHFGNGTRLTVT.

This clonotype was detected only a few times. The CDR3 bases are TGTGCCACCAGTGATTCCTCCTTAAGCTTGACAGGGCGCGAGCAGTACTTC. Amino acids: CATSDSSLSLTGREQYF. The chain joins TRBV24-1 to TRBJ2-7, with 7 nucleotides matching TRBD1. CDR1 and CDR2 (germline): KGHDR, SFDVKD. CDR3 size: 17 residues. The ends lost 2 bases at V and 6 bases at J; junction bases unmatched: 15.

Note on this clonotype: At one end, the junction sequence differs from germline, possibly due to a read error. V gene TRBV7-8 combines with J gene TRBJ2-1; the D gene is possibly TRBD1 (5 bases). This CDR3 region has 15 residues. The germline V gene encodes CDR1 SGHVS and CDR2 FQNEAQ. CDR3 DNA sequence: TGTGCCAGCAGACCCGGACACATCTCCAACAATGAGCAGTTCTTC. Residues: CASRPGHISNNEQFF.

This clonotype was counted only a few times. The chain employs TRBV2 and TRBJ1-5; D is undetermined. This CDR3 is built from 15 residues. Germline V lookup: CDR1 SNHLY, CDR2 FYNNEI. The V end was cut by 1 base, the J end by 6 bases, with 13 bases between. The CDR3 here is CASSEVLGVGQPQHF. CDR3 in DNA: TGTGCCAGCAGTGAAGTGCTGGGTGTCGGTCAGCCCCAGCATTTT. Full variable domain (remainder filled in from reference TRBV2 and TRBJ1-5): EPEVTQTPSHQVTQMGQEVILRCVPISNHLYFYWYRQILGQKVEFLVSFYNNEISEKSEIFDDQFSVERPDGSNFTLKIRSTKLEDSAMYFCASSEVLGVGQPQHFGDGTRLSIL.

The chain carries TRBV2 and TRBJ1-5; D remains ambiguous. The CDR3 length is 17 residues. V gave up 0 bases and J gave up 2 bases, with 14 bases separating them. Germline V gene data show CDR1 as SNHLY and CDR2 as FYNNEI. CDR3 sequence reads: CASSEALLSTRNQPQHF. The CDR3 nucleotides are TGTGCCAGCAGTGAAGCGCTTCTGTCCACCCGCAATCAGCCCCAGCATTTT.

The chain is built from TRBV28 and TRBJ1-2, with D uncertain. The CDR3 sequence is 16 residues long. Germline assignment: CDR1 MDHEN and CDR2 SYDVKM. V lost 4 bases, J lost 5 bases, and 20 bases lay in between. In DNA form, the CDR3 reads TGTGCCAGCAGTTCCGGTGGAGCGGCAGGAGAATATGGCTACACCTTC. Translating gives CASSSGGAAGEYGYTF.

The rearrangement joins TRBV7-9 to TRBJ2-1; 10 bases are a match to TRBD2. Germline CDR1 reads SEHNR; CDR2 reads FQNEAQ (reference sequence). The CDR3 contains 15 residues. The V segment lost 5 bases and the J segment 8 bases; nucleotides outside the gene matches: 9. The CDR3 sequence is CASSRPPGLADEQFF. CDR3 nucleotide sequence: TGTGCCAGCAGCCGACCCCCCGGACTAGCGGATGAGCAGTTCTTC.

This clonotype was recorded a few times. V is TRBV2 and J is TRBJ2-1, with TRBD2 matching over 9 bases. J lost 7 bases, V lost 0 bases, and 7 bases had no gene match. The CDR3 contains 16 residues. Germline-derived CDR1 and CDR2 are SNHLY and FYNNEI. The CDR3 nucleotides are TGTGCCAGCAGTGAAGCGGGACTAGCTGTATGGAATGAGCAGTTCTTC. Encoded protein: CASSEAGLAVWNEQFF.

DNA for the CDR3: TGCAGTGCTAGAGATTGGAGCGGCACAGATACGCAGTATTTT. Its translation: CSARDWSGTDTQYF. The V and J genes are TRBV20-1 and TRBJ2-3; D uncertain. Trimming pared 0 bases from V and 1 base from J, leaving 8 bases between. This CDR3 has 14 amino acids. Germline V gene sequence: CDR1 DFQATT, CDR2 SNEGSKA (reference sequence).

This clonotype was picked up a small number of times. The rearrangement links TRBV9 to TRBJ1-6; D is unresolved. Trimming took 4 bases from V and 8 from J, leaving 10 bases between them. There are 13 residues in the CDR3. Germline CDR1 SGDLS, CDR2 YYNGEE. This chain's CDR3 is CASSSNPDSPLHF. Written as DNA, the CDR3 is TGTGCCAGCAGCTCCAACCCCGATTCACCCCTCCACTTT.

The chain uses TRBV5-5 and TRBJ2-7; D gene uncertain. Germline V gene data show CDR1 as SGHKS and CDR2 as YYEKEE (reference sequence). The ends were cut back, 0 bases at V and 7 bases at J, with 17 bases in the middle. There are 15 residues in the CDR3. The CDR3 spells CASSLALDRNPEQYV. CDR3 sequence (DNA): TGTGCCAGCAGCTTGGCGCTGGACCGAAATCCGGAGCAGTACGTC.

The J gene is TRBJ2-2, the V gene TRBV11-3; D remains unclear. This CDR3 spans 17 amino acids. Germline V gene lookup returns CDR1 SGHNT and CDR2 YENEEA. Trimming took off 2 bases at V and 6 bases at J, with 19 bases between the two ends. CDR3 sequence: CASSLTVFMTASGELFF. DNA for the CDR3: TGTGCCAGCAGCTTAACCGTCTTCATGACCGCATCCGGGGAGCTGTTTTTT.

This clonotype was seen more than once but under ten times. The rearrangement links TRBV5-1 to TRBJ2-7, with 8 bases matching TRBD2. Trimming took 0 bases from V and 2 from J; bases not matched to a gene: 1. This CDR3 spans 14 amino acids. Germline V gene sequence: CDR1 SGHRS, CDR2 YFSETQ. CDR3 DNA: TGCGCCAGCAGCTTGGAGGGACTAGCCTACGAGCAGTACGTC. Its translation: CASSLEGLAYEQYV.

This clonotype occurred a few times. The chain employs TRBV6-1 and TRBJ1-5; D remains unclear. This CDR3 region has 11 residues. In germline, CDR1 is MNHNS, CDR2 SASEGT. Deletions cut 3 bases from V and 10 bases from J, with 7 bases between. The CDR3 protein is CASSDPNPQHF. CDR3 in DNA: TGTGCCAGCAGTGATCCTAATCCCCAGCATTTT.

This clonotype was counted many times. The chain has TRBV6-4 and TRBJ2-1, with 7 positions matching TRBD2. The CDR3 consists of 15 residues. V lost 6 bases to trimming and J lost 0 bases; unmatched junction nucleotides: 5. Germline V gene data show CDR1 as MRHNA and CDR2 as SNTAGT. The CDR3 DNA reads as TGTGCCAGCAGCGAAGGGACTACCTCCTACAATGAGCAGTTCTTC. Translated: CASSEGTTSYNEQFF.

This clonotype was detected ten times or more. The chain couples TRBV18 to TRBJ1-4; tentative D call: TRBD1 (5 bases). V lost 1 base to trimming and J lost 3 bases, with 9 bases between them. From germline, CDR1 is KGHSH and CDR2 LQKENI. The CDR3 runs 15 residues. CDR3 protein: CASSPLPGPNEKLFF. CDR3 DNA: TGTGCCAGCTCACCACTCCCAGGGCCTAATGAAAAACTGTTTTTT.